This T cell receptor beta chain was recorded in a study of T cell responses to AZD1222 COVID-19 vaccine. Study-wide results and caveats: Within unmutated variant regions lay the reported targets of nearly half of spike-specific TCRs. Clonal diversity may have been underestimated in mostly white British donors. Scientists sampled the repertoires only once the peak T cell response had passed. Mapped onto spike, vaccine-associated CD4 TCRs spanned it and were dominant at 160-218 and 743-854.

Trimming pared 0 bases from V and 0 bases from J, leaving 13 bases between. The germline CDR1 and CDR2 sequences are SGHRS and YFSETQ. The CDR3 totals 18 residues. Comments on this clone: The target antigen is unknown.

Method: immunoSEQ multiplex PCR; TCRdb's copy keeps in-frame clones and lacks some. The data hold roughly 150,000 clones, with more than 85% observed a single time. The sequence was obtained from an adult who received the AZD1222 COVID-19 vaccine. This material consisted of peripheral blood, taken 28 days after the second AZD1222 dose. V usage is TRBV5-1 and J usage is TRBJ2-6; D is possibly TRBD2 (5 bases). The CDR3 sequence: CASSLVGSGASGANVLTF. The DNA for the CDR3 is TGCGCCAGCAGCTTGGTTGGCAGCGGAGCCTCTGGGGCCAACGTCCTGACTTTC.